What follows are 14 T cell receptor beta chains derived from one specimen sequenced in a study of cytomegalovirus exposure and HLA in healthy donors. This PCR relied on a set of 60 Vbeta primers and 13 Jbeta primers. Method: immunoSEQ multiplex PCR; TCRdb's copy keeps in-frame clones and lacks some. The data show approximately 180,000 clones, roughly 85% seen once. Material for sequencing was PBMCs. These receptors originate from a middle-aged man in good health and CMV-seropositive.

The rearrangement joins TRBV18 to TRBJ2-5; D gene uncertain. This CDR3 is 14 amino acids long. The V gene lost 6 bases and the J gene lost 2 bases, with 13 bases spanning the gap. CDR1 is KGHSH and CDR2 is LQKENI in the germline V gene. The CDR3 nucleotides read TGTGCCAGCTCGAACTTTGGGCAGCAAGAGACCCAGTACTTC. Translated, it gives CASSNFGQQETQYF.

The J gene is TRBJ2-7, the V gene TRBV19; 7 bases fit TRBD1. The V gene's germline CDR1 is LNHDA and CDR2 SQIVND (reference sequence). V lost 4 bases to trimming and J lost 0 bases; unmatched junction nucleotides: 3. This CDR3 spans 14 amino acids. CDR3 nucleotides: TGTGCCAGTAGTACCGGGACAGCCTCCTACGAGCAGTACTTC. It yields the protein CASSTGTASYEQYF.

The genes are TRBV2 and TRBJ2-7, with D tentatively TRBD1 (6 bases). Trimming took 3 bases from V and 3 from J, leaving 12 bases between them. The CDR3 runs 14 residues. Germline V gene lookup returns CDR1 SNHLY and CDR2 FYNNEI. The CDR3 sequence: CASSDQGSSYEQYF. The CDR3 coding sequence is TGTGCCAGCAGTGATCAGGGGTCCAGCTACGAGCAGTACTTC.

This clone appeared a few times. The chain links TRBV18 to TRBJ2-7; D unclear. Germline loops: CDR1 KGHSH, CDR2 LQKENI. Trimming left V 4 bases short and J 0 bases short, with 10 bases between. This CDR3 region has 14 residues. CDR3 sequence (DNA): TGTGCCAGCTCACGCTCCGGTCCCTCCTACGAGCAGTACTTC. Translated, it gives CASSRSGPSYEQYF.

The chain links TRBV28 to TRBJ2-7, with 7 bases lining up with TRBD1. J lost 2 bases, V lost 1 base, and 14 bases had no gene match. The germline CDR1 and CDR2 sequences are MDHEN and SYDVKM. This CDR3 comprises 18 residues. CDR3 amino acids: CASSLLTPGGRTTYEQYF. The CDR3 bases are TGTGCCAGCAGTTTATTGACGCCAGGGGGAAGAACCACCTACGAGCAGTACTTC.

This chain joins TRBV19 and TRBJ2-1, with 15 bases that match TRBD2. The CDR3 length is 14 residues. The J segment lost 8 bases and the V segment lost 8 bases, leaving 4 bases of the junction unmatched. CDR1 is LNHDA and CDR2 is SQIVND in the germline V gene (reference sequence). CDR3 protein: CASGLAGGQYEQFF. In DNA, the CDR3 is TGTGCCAGTGGACTAGCGGGAGGGCAATATGAGCAGTTCTTC.

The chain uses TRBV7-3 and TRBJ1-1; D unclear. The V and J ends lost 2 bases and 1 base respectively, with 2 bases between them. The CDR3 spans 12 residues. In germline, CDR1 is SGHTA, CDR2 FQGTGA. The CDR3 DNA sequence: TGTGCCAGCAGCTTACAGAACACTGAAGCTTTCTTT. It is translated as CASSLQNTEAFF.

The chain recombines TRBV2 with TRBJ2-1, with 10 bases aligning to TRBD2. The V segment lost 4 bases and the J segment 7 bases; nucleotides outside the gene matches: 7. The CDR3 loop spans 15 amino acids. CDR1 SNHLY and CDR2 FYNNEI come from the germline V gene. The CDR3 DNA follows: TGTGCCAGCAGTGGGGCTAGCGGGAGAGTAAATGAGCAGTTCTTC. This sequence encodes CASSGASGRVNEQFF.

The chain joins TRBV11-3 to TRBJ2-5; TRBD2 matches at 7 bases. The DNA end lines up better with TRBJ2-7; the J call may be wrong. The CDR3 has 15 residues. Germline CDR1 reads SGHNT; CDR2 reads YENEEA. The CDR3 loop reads CASSLFGGRIDEQYF. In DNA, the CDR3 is TGTGCCAGCAGCTTATTCGGCGGGAGAATCGACGAGCAGTACTTC.

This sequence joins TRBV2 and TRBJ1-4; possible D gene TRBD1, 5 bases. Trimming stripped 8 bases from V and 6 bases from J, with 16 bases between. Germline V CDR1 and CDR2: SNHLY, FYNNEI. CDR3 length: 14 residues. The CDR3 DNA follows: TGTGCCAGCCGTTCCCAGGGTCGTTATGAAAAACTGTTTTTT. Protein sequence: CASRSQGRYEKLFF. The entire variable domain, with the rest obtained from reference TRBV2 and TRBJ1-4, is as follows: EPEVTQTPSHQVTQMGQEVILRCVPISNHLYFYWYRQILGQKVEFLVSFYNNEISEKSEIFDDQFSVERPDGSNFTLKIRSTKLEDSAMYFCASRSQGRYEKLFFGSGTQLSVL.

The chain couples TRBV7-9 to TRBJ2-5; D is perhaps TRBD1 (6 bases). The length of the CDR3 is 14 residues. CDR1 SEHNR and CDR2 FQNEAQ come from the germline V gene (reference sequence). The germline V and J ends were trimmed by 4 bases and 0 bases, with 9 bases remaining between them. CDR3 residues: CASSSRDNQETQYF. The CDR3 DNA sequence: TGTGCCAGCAGCTCCCGGGACAACCAAGAGACCCAGTACTTC.

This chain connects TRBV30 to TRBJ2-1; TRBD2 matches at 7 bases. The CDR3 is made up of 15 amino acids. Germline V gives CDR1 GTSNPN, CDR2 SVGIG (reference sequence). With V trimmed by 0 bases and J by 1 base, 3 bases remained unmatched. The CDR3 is CAWSVGSGSYNEQFF. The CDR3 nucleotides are TGTGCCTGGAGTGTGGGTAGCGGGTCCTACAATGAGCAGTTCTTC.

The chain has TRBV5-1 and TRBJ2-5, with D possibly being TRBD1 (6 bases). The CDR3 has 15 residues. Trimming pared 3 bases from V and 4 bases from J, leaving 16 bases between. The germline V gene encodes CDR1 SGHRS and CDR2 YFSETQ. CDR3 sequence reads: CASSSNTGMGETQYF. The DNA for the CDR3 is TGCGCCAGCAGCTCAAATACAGGGATGGGAGAGACCCAGTACTTC.

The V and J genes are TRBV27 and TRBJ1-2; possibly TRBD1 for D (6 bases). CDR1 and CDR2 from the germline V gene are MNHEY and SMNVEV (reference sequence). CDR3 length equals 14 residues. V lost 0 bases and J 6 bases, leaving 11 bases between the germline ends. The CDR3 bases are TGTGCCAGCAGTTTATCTAGGACAGAAGATGGCTACACCTTC. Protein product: CASSLSRTEDGYTF.